Each of the 8 T cell receptor beta chains below was sequenced from the same sample in a study of OX40 agonist ivuxolimab in advanced cancers. Assay: immunoSEQ multiplex PCR; the TCRdb copy retains only in-frame clones and omits some. The sample consists of 90,000 to 120,000 clones, about 91% of them appearing once. The starting material was CD4+ or CD8+ T cells sorted from blood, obtained in a trial of the OX40 agonist ivuxolimab. These receptor sequences come from an adult with an advanced solid tumor such as melanoma, head and neck, liver or kidney cancer.

Written as DNA, the CDR3 is TGTGCCAGCAGCTTAAGGCCTAGCGGGAGCTACGAGCAGTACTTC. Encoded protein: CASSLRPSGSYEQYF. The chain couples TRBV7-2 to TRBJ2-7; TRBD2 matches 10 bases. The J segment lost 3 bases and the V segment lost 2 bases, leaving 4 bases of the junction unmatched. Looked up from germline, CDR1 is SGHTA and CDR2 is FQGNSA. CDR3 size: 15 residues. Filled out from reference TRBV7-2 and TRBJ2-7, the complete variable domain reads GAGVSQSPSNKVTEKGKDVELRCDPISGHTALYWYRQSLGQGLEFLIYFQGNSAPDKSGLPSDRFSAERTGGSVSTLTIQRTQQEDSAVYLCASSLRPSGSYEQYFGPGTRLTVT.

The chain uses TRBV6-6 and TRBJ2-5, with a tentative D call TRBD1 (5 bases). The germline V and J ends were trimmed by 0 bases and 5 bases, with 10 bases remaining between them. The CDR3 spans 14 residues. CDR1 is MNHNY and CDR2 is SVGAGI in the germline V gene (reference sequence). The CDR3 DNA follows: TGTGCCAGCAGTTACTCCCAGGGCCGGGAGACCCAGTACTTC. Translated: CASSYSQGRETQYF.

J is TRBJ2-1 and V is TRBV9, with 10 bases fitting TRBD1. Trimming removed 0 bases from V and 4 bases from J; junction bases left unmatched: 19. CDR3 length equals 21 residues. Germline CDR1 SGDLS, CDR2 YYNGEE. Written as DNA, the CDR3 is TGTGCCAGCAGCGTAGAGACTCCCGTTCCCGGGACAGGGGATTTATACAATGAGCAGTTCTTC. Translation: CASSVETPVPGTGDLYNEQFF.

CDR3 protein: CSVEMAGRTYEQYF. The DNA for the CDR3 is TGCAGCGTTGAGATGGCAGGGCGTACCTACGAGCAGTACTTC. The rearrangement uses TRBV29-1 and TRBJ2-7, with a tentative D call TRBD1 (5 bases). V gave up 3 bases and J gave up 2 bases, with 14 bases separating them. The CDR3 spans 14 residues. Looked up from germline, CDR1 is SQVTM and CDR2 is ANQGSEA.

The CDR3 protein is CASSFGTGGQPQHF. The CDR3 DNA sequence: TGTGCCAGCAGTTTCGGGACAGGGGGTCAGCCCCAGCATTTT. The chain couples TRBV6-5 to TRBJ1-5; TRBD1 aligns across 11 bases. The CDR3 is 14 residues long. With 4 bases clipped from V and 6 bases from J, the junction kept 2 bases outside the gene matches. The V gene's germline CDR1 is MNHEY and CDR2 SVGAGI.

The J gene is TRBJ1-4, the V gene TRBV28; TRBD1 matches at 7 bases. Germline CDR1 MDHEN, CDR2 SYDVKM. The CDR3 is made up of 15 amino acids. J gave up 7 bases and V 7 bases, and 12 bases lay outside the gene matches. Here the CDR3 reads CASTSATGSAEKLFF. For the CDR3, the DNA is TGTGCCAGCACGAGTGCGACAGGGTCAGCTGAAAAACTGTTTTTT.

The sample holds one count of this clone. The chain employs TRBV25-1 and TRBJ2-7; 7 bases agree with TRBD2. CDR1 is MGHDK, CDR2 SYGVNS, per germline. The CDR3 spans 14 residues. The V segment lost 3 bases and the J segment 2 bases; nucleotides outside the gene matches: 4. CDR3 in amino acids: CASSDREDPYEQYF. The CDR3 coding sequence is TGTGCCAGCAGTGATCGGGAGGACCCCTACGAGCAGTACTTC.

The chain recombines TRBV10-1 with TRBJ2-7, with a weak D call TRBD2 (5 bases). The CDR3 covers 15 residues. Germline V gene data show CDR1 as WNHNN and CDR2 as SYGVQD (reference sequence). Trimming removed 0 bases at V and 6 bases at J, with 15 bases between. For the CDR3, the DNA is TGCGCCAGCAGTGAGTCGAGGCAGTGCGGAGGCGAGCAGTACTTC. Protein product: CASSESRQCGGEQYF.